Reported below is one TCR beta chain. As handled by the study authors: Reference gene primer amplification yielded estimated nucleated cell counts. TCRdb's copy holds only in-frame clones and misses some; the assay was immunoSEQ multiplex PCR. V and J calls and clone size are given by that table; D and trimming were obtained from the DNA. The sample lists approximately 270,000 clones; approximately 90% were seen once. V lost 0 bases to trimming and J lost 6 bases, with 11 bases between them. Germline CDR1 and CDR2: GTSNPN and SVGIG (reference sequence). The CDR3 spans 13 residues. This record comes from a study of blood T cell repertoires in COVID-19. Study background: The cDNA or gDNA used as material had been derived from T cells, B-cell-depleted T cells, or PBMCs.

Participants were placed into cohorts based on the clinical history they reported. Up to 2 weeks before entering the study, exposed participants had met a COVID-19 case. V is TRBV30 and J is TRBJ1-2; D uncertain. This clonotype originated in a man aged 35-49 years who had been exposed to COVID-19. The sequenced sample consisted of PBMCs or T cells enriched from blood (not recorded which). For the CDR3, the DNA is TGTGCCTGGAGTGTTTCTCGGTTGCATGGCTACACCTTC. Its protein is CAWSVSRLHGYTF.